One sample yielded the 15 T cell receptor beta chains listed below, sequenced in a study of T cell changes during pregnancy in multiple sclerosis. Profiling relied on immunoSEQ multiplex PCR, and the TCRdb table lists in-frame clones only, not all of them. The sample lists about 80,000 clones, approximately 90% occurring once. Sequencing was performed on peripheral blood, taken before pregnancy. These receptors came from a female donor with multiple sclerosis, enrolled in a pregnancy study.

The sample holds one count of this clone. V gene TRBV19 combines with J gene TRBJ1-1; maybe TRBD1 (6 bases). V was trimmed by 1 base and J by 4 bases, leaving 7 bases between them. Germline assignment: CDR1 LNHDA and CDR2 SQIVND (reference sequence). CDR3 length equals 13 residues. DNA of the CDR3: TGTGCCAGTAGTATAGCAGGGGCCACTGAAGCTTTCTTT. As protein: CASSIAGATEAFF.

J is TRBJ1-4 and V is TRBV7-9, with 8 bases identical to TRBD1. In germline, CDR1 is SEHNR, CDR2 FQNEAQ (reference sequence). The CDR3 runs 16 residues. Germline trimming cut 5 bases from V and 0 bases from J; bases unmatched to any gene: 5. This CDR3 is CASSPGQGATNEKLFF. The DNA of the CDR3 is TGTGCCAGCAGCCCAGGACAGGGTGCAACTAATGAAAAACTGTTTTTT.

Here the CDR3 reads CASSEDRVNSPLHF. CDR3 in DNA: TGTGCCAGCAGTGAGGACAGGGTCAATTCACCCCTCCACTTT. V gene TRBV2 combines with J gene TRBJ1-6; 8 bases map to TRBD1. The V segment lost 3 bases and the J segment 7 bases; nucleotides outside the gene matches: 2. The CDR3 consists of 14 residues. Germline V CDR1 and CDR2: SNHLY, FYNNEI.

The chain joins TRBV6-5 to TRBJ1-4, with D perhaps matching TRBD1 (5 bases). Germline-derived CDR1 and CDR2 are MNHEY and SVGAGI. This CDR3 has 14 amino acids. Trimming stripped 6 bases from V and 5 bases from J, with 13 bases between. CDR3 protein: CASSIQEPNEKLFF. DNA for the CDR3: TGTGCCAGCAGCATACAGGAACCGAATGAAAAACTGTTTTTT.

The chain couples TRBV10-3 to TRBJ1-1, with D perhaps matching TRBD1 (6 bases). Germline values: CDR1 ENHRY, CDR2 SYGVKD. The CDR3 is made up of 14 amino acids. V was cut by 10 bases and J by 1 base, with 16 bases left in between. DNA of the CDR3: TGTGCCACCGCACAGGGCCATCCGAACACTGAAGCTTTCTTT. Translation: CATAQGHPNTEAFF.

A single count supports this clone. The rearrangement uses TRBV5-6 and TRBJ1-2, with D possibly matching TRBD1 (5 bases). The germline gives CDR1 SGHDT, CDR2 YYEEEE. The CDR3 has 15 residues. V lost 0 bases to trimming and J lost 0 bases, with 9 bases between them. The DNA of the CDR3 is TGTGCCAGCAGCTTGGGCAGGGCGGCTAACTATGGCTACACCTTC. Amino acid sequence: CASSLGRAANYGYTF.

V and J are TRBV11-3 and TRBJ2-3, with 7 nucleotides matching TRBD2. Trimming cost V 3 bases and J 3 bases; bases outside gene matches: 0. Germline V gene lookup returns CDR1 SGHNT and CDR2 YENEEA. This CDR3 contains 13 residues. The chain's CDR3 is CASSLRGTDTQYF. The DNA of the CDR3 is TGTGCCAGCAGCTTGCGGGGGACAGATACGCAGTATTTT. Complete variable domain (other parts from reference TRBV11-3 and TRBJ2-3): EAGVVQSPRYKIIEKKQPVAFWCNPISGHNTLYWYLQNLGQGPELLIRYENEEAVDDSQLPKDRFSAERLKGVDSTLKIQPAELGDSAVYLCASSLRGTDTQYFGPGTRLTVL.

The rearrangement uses TRBV5-1 and TRBJ2-2; perhaps TRBD2 as D (6 bases). The V and J ends lost 3 bases and 5 bases respectively, with 14 bases between them. The length of the CDR3 is 15 residues. CDR1 and CDR2 (germline): SGHRS, YFSETQ. CDR3 in amino acids: CASSSTGVRTGELFF. The CDR3 DNA reads as TGCGCCAGCAGCTCTACGGGGGTAAGGACCGGGGAGCTGTTTTTT. The full variable domain, completed using reference TRBV5-1 and TRBJ2-2, is KAGVTQTPRYLIKTRGQQVTLSCSPISGHRSVSWYQQTPGQGLQFLFEYFSETQRNKGNFPGRFSGRQFSNSRSEMNVSTLELGDSALYLCASSSTGVRTGELFFGEGSRLTVL.

There are a few counts of this clone. The rearrangement joins TRBV7-2 to TRBJ1-2; TRBD1 agrees at 7 bases. Germline assignment: CDR1 SGHTA and CDR2 FQGNSA. V gave up 3 bases and J gave up 6 bases; unmatched junction bases: 10. The CDR3 runs to 15 residues. DNA for the CDR3: TGTGCCAGCAGCTTTTACCTCGGAGGGGGCAATGGCTACACCTTC. It translates to CASSFYLGGGNGYTF.

The chain employs TRBV7-2 and TRBJ2-7, with 8 bases aligning to TRBD2. The CDR3 spans 13 residues. From germline, CDR1 is SGHTA and CDR2 FQGNSA. J gave up 4 bases and V 5 bases, and 4 bases lay outside the gene matches. The CDR3 loop reads CASSILAVYEQYF. DNA for the CDR3: TGTGCCAGCAGCATACTAGCGGTTTACGAGCAGTACTTC. Combining the CDR3 with reference TRBV7-2 and TRBJ2-7 gives the whole variable domain GAGVSQSPSNKVTEKGKDVELRCDPISGHTALYWYRQSLGQGLEFLIYFQGNSAPDKSGLPSDRFSAERTGGSVSTLTIQRTQQEDSAVYLCASSILAVYEQYFGPGTRLTVT.

The gene calls are TRBV7-3 and TRBJ2-5; TRBD1 matches at 9 bases. V shed 2 bases and J 1 base; nucleotides not matched to a gene: 2. The CDR3 contains 15 residues. Germline V gives CDR1 SGHTA, CDR2 FQGTGA. The CDR3 bases are TGTGCCAGCAGCTTAGGACAGGGGCTCCAAGAGACCCAGTACTTC. It translates to CASSLGQGLQETQYF.

This sequence joins TRBV10-2 and TRBJ1-5, with TRBD1 as a possible D gene (5 bases). There are 13 residues in the CDR3. Germline values: CDR1 WSHSY, CDR2 SAAADI. Trimming shortened V by 4 bases and J by 6 bases, and 10 bases separated the two germline ends. The CDR3 loop is CASSAGGGQPQHF. The CDR3 nucleotides are TGCGCCAGCAGTGCCGGGGGGGGTCAGCCCCAGCATTTT.

The V gene is TRBV30, the J gene TRBJ2-7; TRBD2 might be the D (5 bases). CDR3 length equals 13 residues. Germline CDR1 and CDR2: GTSNPN and SVGIG (reference sequence). V lost 0 bases and J 6 bases, leaving 12 bases between the germline ends. The CDR3 DNA reads TGTGCCTGGAGTGTACTCGAGGGTTTCGAGCAGTACTTC. Amino acids: CAWSVLEGFEQYF.

The rearrangement joins TRBV9 to TRBJ1-6; D uncertain. The CDR3 is 14 residues long. V shed 4 bases and J shed 7 bases, with 12 bases lying between them. CDR1 and CDR2 (germline): SGDLS, YYNGEE. The CDR3 loop reads CASSIRRENSPLHF. Written as DNA, the CDR3 is TGTGCCAGCAGCATTAGACGGGAGAATTCACCCCTCCACTTT.

Notes on this clone: The same CDR3 arises from other DNA sequences in this sample as well. V and J are TRBV19 and TRBJ1-1; TRBD1 aligns across 8 bases. V shed 1 base and J 3 bases; nucleotides not matched to a gene: 1. The CDR3 extends over 14 amino acids. The germline V gene has CDR1 LNHDA and CDR2 SQIVND (reference sequence). The CDR3 DNA is TGTGCCAGTAGTATAGGACAGGGGTACACTGAAGCTTTCTTT. This sequence encodes CASSIGQGYTEAFF.